What follows are 28 T cell receptor beta chains derived from one specimen sequenced in a study of shared clonotypes between healthy human individuals. The repertoire was sequenced with immunoSEQ multiplex PCR; TCRdb's copy has only in-frame clones and lacks some. The sample lists about 710,000 clones, around 70% occurring once. The sequenced material came from memory CD4+ T cells sorted from blood. The subset was: CD45RA-negative fraction. These receptor sequences come from a woman aged 25 to 39 in good health.

The J gene is TRBJ1-4, the V gene TRBV27; D remains ambiguous. The CDR3 spans 13 residues. The germline gives CDR1 MNHEY, CDR2 SMNVEV (reference sequence). V shed 3 bases and J shed 7 bases, with 9 bases lying between them. The CDR3 is CASSFSRFEKLFF. Here the CDR3 DNA reads TGTGCCAGCAGTTTTTCGAGATTTGAAAAACTGTTTTTT.

With respect to this clone: Since a much larger clone is just one base distant, this may be a read error. The J gene is TRBJ1-2, the V gene TRBV7-6; 8 positions agree with TRBD1. Germline assignment: CDR1 SGHVS and CDR2 FNYEAQ. There are 13 residues in the CDR3. V trimming: 3 bases; J trimming: 4 bases; junction bases outside the gene matches: 1. CDR3 nucleotides: TGTGCCAGCAGCTTTACAGGGGGCTATGGCTACACCTTC. Its protein product is CASSFTGGYGYTF.

V is TRBV19 and J is TRBJ1-5; 9 nucleotides line up with TRBD1. Trimming took 8 bases from V and 6 from J; bases not matched to a gene: 14. CDR1 is LNHDA and CDR2 is SQIVND in the germline V gene (reference sequence). The CDR3 loop spans 16 amino acids. The CDR3 DNA reads TGTGCCAGTTATATTTCGGGGACAGGGCTTAGTCAGCCCCAGCATTTT. Translating it yields CASYISGTGLSQPQHF.

The chain combines TRBV5-1 with TRBJ2-5, with D hard to call. This CDR3 contains 13 residues. V was trimmed by 6 bases and J by 5 bases, leaving 14 bases between them. Germline CDR1 reads SGHRS; CDR2 reads YFSETQ. The CDR3 protein is CASTYRHPETQYF. The CDR3 region has the DNA TGCGCCAGCACCTACCGACACCCGGAGACCCAGTACTTC.

The chain uses TRBV27 and TRBJ2-2; tentatively, D is TRBD2 (5 bases). Germline-derived CDR1 and CDR2 are MNHEY and SMNVEV (reference sequence). CDR3 length: 13 residues. The V end lost 7 bases, the J end lost 4 bases, and 10 bases lay between the germline ends. CDR3 bases: TGTGCCAGCAATGAGGGTCCCACCGGGGAGCTGTTTTTT. It is translated as CASNEGPTGELFF.

V gene TRBV6-6 combines with J gene TRBJ1-3, with D possibly TRBD1 on 6 matching bases. The CDR3 covers 16 residues. Trimming cost V 2 bases and J 0 bases, with 11 bases left between them. Germline V lookup: CDR1 MNHNY, CDR2 SVGAGI (reference sequence). The CDR3 loop is CASSYRGGNSGNTIYF. For the CDR3, the DNA is TGTGCCAGCAGTTACCGAGGGGGGAACTCTGGAAACACCATATATTTT.

Regarding this clone: One end of the junction does not line up with germline, which may come from a read error. The CDR3 loop reads CASSRTGGTNTQYF. In DNA, the CDR3 is TGTGCCAGCAGTCGGACAGGAGGCACAAATACGCAGTATTTT. V usage is TRBV7-3 and J usage is TRBJ2-3, with 7 bases fitting TRBD1. Germline V lookup: CDR1 SGHTA, CDR2 FQGTGA. The CDR3 extends over 14 amino acids.

This clone appeared once. The genes are TRBV28 and TRBJ2-3; tentative D call: TRBD2 (5 bases). Germline V gives CDR1 MDHEN, CDR2 SYDVKM. V dropped 5 bases and J dropped 1 base, with 22 bases sitting between them. This CDR3 spans 18 amino acids. In DNA, the CDR3 is TGTGCCAGCAGTACACGAGAAGGCGCTAGCTACCGCACAGATACGCAGTATTTT. Translated, it gives CASSTREGASYRTDTQYF.

A single count supports this clone. The chain links TRBV28 to TRBJ2-7, with D possibly being TRBD2 (6 bases). The CDR3 has 19 amino acids. In germline, CDR1 is MDHEN, CDR2 SYDVKM. Trimming removed 2 bases at V and 3 bases at J, with 26 bases between. The CDR3 nucleotides read TGTGCCAGCAGTTTAAGCCGGTGGGGACTCCAAAAAAAATACTACGAGCAGTACTTC. Amino acids: CASSLSRWGLQKKYYEQYF.

This clone was seen many times. This CDR3 is also generated by other DNA sequences in the sample. This rearrangement joins TRBV18 to TRBJ2-7, with 9 bases lining up with TRBD2. The length of the CDR3 is 13 residues. The J segment lost 7 bases and the V segment lost 3 bases, leaving 4 bases of the junction unmatched. Germline V gene data show CDR1 as KGHSH and CDR2 as LQKENI. CDR3 nucleotide sequence: TGTGCCAGCTCACCGGGACTAGCTGATGAGCAGTACTTC. It yields the protein CASSPGLADEQYF.

The genes are TRBV19 and TRBJ2-3, with D possibly TRBD1 on 6 matching bases. Germline assignment: CDR1 LNHDA and CDR2 SQIVND (reference sequence). Trimming cost V 3 bases and J 6 bases, with 10 bases left between them. The CDR3 contains 13 residues. DNA of the CDR3: TGTGCCAGTAGTATCGACAGGAAGGATACGCAGTATTTT. As protein: CASSIDRKDTQYF.

The rearrangement links TRBV5-6 to TRBJ2-3, with 11 nucleotides matching TRBD1. V shed 4 bases and J 8 bases; nucleotides not matched to a gene: 6. CDR1 SGHDT and CDR2 YYEEEE come from the germline V gene. This CDR3 is 14 amino acids long. The CDR3 DNA follows: TGTGCCAGCAGCAACCGGGACAGGGGGGGTACGCAGTATTTT. It encodes CASSNRDRGGTQYF.

This clone has a count of ten or more. V is TRBV11-2 and J is TRBJ1-2; maybe TRBD1 (5 bases). The CDR3 has 15 amino acids. CDR1 is SGHAT, CDR2 FQNNGV, per germline. The ends were cut back, 0 bases at V and 5 bases at J, with 13 bases in the middle. The CDR3 loop reads CASSLDRGGEYGYTF. The CDR3 bases are TGTGCCAGCAGCTTAGATCGCGGGGGGGAATATGGCTACACCTTC.

The V gene is TRBV27, the J gene TRBJ2-7, with TRBD2 identical over 9 bases. The germline CDR1 and CDR2 sequences are MNHEY and SMNVEV (reference sequence). The CDR3 length is 15 residues. Trimming cost V 7 bases and J 3 bases; bases outside gene matches: 10. The CDR3 nucleotides read TGTGCCAGCACCAGACTAGCGGTTCCAGGCTACGAGCAGTACTTC. It yields the protein CASTRLAVPGYEQYF.

This chain connects TRBV2 to TRBJ1-2; 12 nucleotides match TRBD1. CDR1 and CDR2 from the germline V gene are SNHLY and FYNNEI. The CDR3 has 13 residues. V gave up 7 bases and J gave up 8 bases; unmatched junction bases: 5. CDR3 nucleotide sequence: TGTGCCAGCACTGGGACAGGGGGCCGGGGCTACACCTTC. The encoded protein is CASTGTGGRGYTF. The entire variable domain, with the rest obtained from reference TRBV2 and TRBJ1-2, is as follows: EPEVTQTPSHQVTQMGQEVILRCVPISNHLYFYWYRQILGQKVEFLVSFYNNEISEKSEIFDDQFSVERPDGSNFTLKIRSTKLEDSAMYFCASTGTGGRGYTFGSGTRLTVV.

V is TRBV28 and J is TRBJ2-7; D is possibly TRBD1 or TRBD2 (6 bases each). V lost 5 bases to trimming and J lost 5 bases, with 19 bases between them. CDR3 length equals 15 residues. The V gene's germline CDR1 is MDHEN and CDR2 SYDVKM. The CDR3 loop is CASSPFGGVFHEQYF. DNA for the CDR3: TGTGCCAGCAGTCCCTTCGGGGGCGTTTTCCACGAGCAGTACTTC.

The genes are TRBV25-1 and TRBJ2-6, with D perhaps matching TRBD2 (6 bases). Germline V gene data show CDR1 as MGHDK and CDR2 as SYGVNS. Between the trimmed V and J ends, which lost 4 bases and 4 bases, there was a span of 17 bases. The CDR3 spans 17 residues. DNA for the CDR3: TGTGCCAGCAGTGGCATCGGAGGGGAACGAGGGGCCAACGTCCTGACTTTC. This encodes CASSGIGGERGANVLTF.

The chain links TRBV9 to TRBJ2-4; 12 bases are shared with TRBD1. The CDR3 sequence is 17 residues long. The junction had 7 bases not matched to a gene; V was cut back by 0 bases and J by 6 bases. Germline lookup yields CDR1 SGDLS and CDR2 YYNGEE. The DNA for the CDR3 is TGTGCCAGCAGCGTAGGTGGGACAGGGGGCGCGGTAAACATTCAGTACTTC. Its translation is CASSVGGTGGAVNIQYF.

The chain combines TRBV11-2 with TRBJ2-1, with 10 bases identical to TRBD2. This CDR3 region has 18 residues. V shed 5 bases, J shed 2 bases, and the junction held 12 bases outside the gene matches. CDR1 and CDR2 (germline): SGHAT, FQNNGV. CDR3 sequence reads: CASSVPGTSVPTYNEQFF. DNA of the CDR3: TGTGCCAGCAGCGTTCCCGGGACTAGCGTCCCCACCTACAATGAGCAGTTCTTC.

The gene calls are TRBV28 and TRBJ2-7, with a tentative D call TRBD2 (6 bases). CDR1 and CDR2 from the germline V gene are MDHEN and SYDVKM. V lost 3 bases to trimming and J lost 3 bases, with 12 bases between them. CDR3 length: 14 amino acids. The CDR3 DNA reads TGTGCCAGCAGTTTGGAGGGAGCCAGCTACGAGCAGTACTTC. Encoded protein: CASSLEGASYEQYF.

V gene TRBV10-1 combines with J gene TRBJ2-1, with 11 bases that match TRBD2. Germline V gives CDR1 WNHNN, CDR2 SYGVQD (reference sequence). The trim removed 4 bases at V and 5 bases at J, leaving 7 bases unmatched. The CDR3 spans 16 residues. CDR3 sequence: CASSGIAGGFDNEQFF. In DNA, the CDR3 is TGCGCCAGCAGTGGTATAGCGGGAGGGTTCGACAATGAGCAGTTCTTC.

The chain links TRBV2 to TRBJ2-1; D is perhaps TRBD1 (5 bases). With 7 bases removed from V and 13 bases from J, the gap between germline ends came to 17 bases. CDR1 and CDR2 (germline): SNHLY, FYNNEI. This CDR3 region has 12 residues. CDR3 nucleotide sequence: TGTGCCAGCAATGCGGACATATCTTATCAGTTCTTC. Its translation: CASNADISYQFF.

There are a few counts of this clone. The J gene is TRBJ2-2, the V gene TRBV4-2; D ambiguous. The CDR3 spans 16 residues. The germline V and J ends were trimmed by 3 bases and 1 base, with 12 bases remaining between them. Germline CDR1 LGHNA, CDR2 YNFKEQ. CDR3 bases: TGTGCCAGCAGCCAGCCCGATATACAGAACACCGGGGAGCTGTTTTTT. The encoded protein is CASSQPDIQNTGELFF.

The chain couples TRBV10-1 to TRBJ1-1; D is uncertain. The CDR3 contains 17 residues. V was trimmed by 0 bases and J by 4 bases, leaving 18 bases between them. From germline, CDR1 is WNHNN and CDR2 SYGVQD (reference sequence). The CDR3 coding sequence is TGCGCCAGCAGTGAGTCGAGAACACTCTCCCTCCCCACTGAAGCTTTCTTT. Residues: CASSESRTLSLPTEAFF.

The rearrangement links TRBV7-2 to TRBJ2-2; a weak D match, TRBD1 (5 bases). Germline-derived CDR1 and CDR2 are SGHTA and FQGNSA. V was shortened by 2 bases and J by 6 bases, with 10 bases between the two germline ends. CDR3 length equals 14 residues. The CDR3 protein is CASSLQGSAGELFF. The CDR3 DNA reads TGTGCCAGCAGCTTACAGGGATCGGCCGGGGAGCTGTTTTTT.

This clone was detected only a few times. The genes are TRBV11-3 and TRBJ1-4, with D unclear. Trimming took 2 bases from V and 6 from J, leaving 13 bases between them. The CDR3 runs to 15 residues. Looked up from germline, CDR1 is SGHNT and CDR2 is YENEEA. The CDR3 coding sequence is TGTGCCAGCAGCTTATATCGGGGTATTGATGAAAAACTGTTTTTT. It is translated as CASSLYRGIDEKLFF.

The chain combines TRBV15 with TRBJ2-7; D may be TRBD2 (5 bases). CDR3 length: 16 residues. Germline-derived CDR1 and CDR2 are LNHNV and YYDKDF (reference sequence). Trimming took off 0 bases at V and 2 bases at J, with 14 bases between the two ends. The CDR3 here is CATSRDYAAGAYEQYF. The CDR3 DNA sequence: TGTGCCACCAGCAGAGACTATGCAGCCGGGGCCTACGAGCAGTACTTC.

The chain employs TRBV10-1 and TRBJ2-7; the match to TRBD2 covers 9 bases. This CDR3 is 14 amino acids long. Germline CDR1 reads WNHNN; CDR2 reads SYGVQD (reference sequence). The V segment lost 3 bases and the J segment 6 bases; nucleotides outside the gene matches: 6. The CDR3 sequence is CASSDVLAGSEQYF. CDR3 DNA: TGCGCCAGCAGTGATGTGCTAGCGGGGAGCGAGCAGTACTTC.